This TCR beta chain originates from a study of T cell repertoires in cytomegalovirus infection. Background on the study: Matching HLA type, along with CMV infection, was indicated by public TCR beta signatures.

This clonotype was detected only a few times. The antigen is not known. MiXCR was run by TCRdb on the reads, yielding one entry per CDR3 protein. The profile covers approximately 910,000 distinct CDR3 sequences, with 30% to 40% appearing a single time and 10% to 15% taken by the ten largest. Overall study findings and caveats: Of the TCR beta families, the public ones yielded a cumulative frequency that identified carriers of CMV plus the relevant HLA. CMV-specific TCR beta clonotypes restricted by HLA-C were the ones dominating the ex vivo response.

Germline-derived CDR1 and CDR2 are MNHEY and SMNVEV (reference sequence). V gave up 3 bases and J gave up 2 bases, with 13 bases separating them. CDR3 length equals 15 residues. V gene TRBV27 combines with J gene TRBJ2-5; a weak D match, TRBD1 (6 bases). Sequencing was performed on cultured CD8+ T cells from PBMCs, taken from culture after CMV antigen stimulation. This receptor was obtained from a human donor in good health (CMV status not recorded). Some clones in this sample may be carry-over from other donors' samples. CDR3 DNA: TGTGCCAGCAGTTTCGCAGGGACACCTCAAGAGACCCAGTACTTC. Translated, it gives CASSFAGTPQETQYF.